Sequencing of this T cell receptor beta chain was carried out in a study of cytomegalovirus exposure and HLA in healthy donors. The sample holds one count of this clone. The CDR3 runs 13 residues. Germline V gene lookup returns CDR1 SGHAT and CDR2 FQNNGV. V lost 0 bases and J lost 8, with 10 bases in between. Primers for the PCR totalled 60 Vbeta and 13 Jbeta. Using immunoSEQ multiplex PCR, the repertoire was profiled, and TCRdb retains in-frame clones only, with some absent. The profile shows roughly 190,000 clones, more than 75% of them singletons. J is TRBJ1-1 and V is TRBV11-2, with D hard to call. The sequenced material came from PBMCs. This receptor was taken from a woman in her twenties or thirties in good health and CMV-seropositive. CDR3 amino acids: CASSLDGLDEAFF. The CDR3 nucleotides read TGTGCCAGCAGCTTAGACGGACTTGACGAAGCTTTCTTT.